This T cell receptor beta chain was sequenced for a study of Ad26.COV2.S vaccination and SARS-CoV-2 variants. Specified treatment: 19 received Ad26.COV2.S at low or high dose, single or two shots; 5 received placebo; per-sample allocation not given. Vaccine and placebo recipients were sampled on day 63 after the first injection. Germline assignment: CDR1 SGHAT and CDR2 FQNNGV. Trimming took 1 base from V and 9 from J, leaving 13 bases between them. The CDR3 length is 13 residues. Assay: immunoSEQ multiplex PCR; the TCRdb copy retains only in-frame clones and omits some. This sample yields approximately 500,000 clones, of which approximately 90% are seen a single time; 10% to 15% belongs to the top ten.

The sequence was obtained from a person between 18 and 65 years old who received the Ad26.COV2.S COVID-19 vaccine or a placebo. This chain links TRBV11-2 with TRBJ2-7; D not resolved. Source: peripheral blood, taken in a trial of Ad26.COV2.S vaccine versus placebo. The CDR3 loop is CASSLALMSGQYF. For the CDR3, the DNA is TGTGCCAGCAGCTTAGCTTTAATGTCGGGGCAGTACTTC.